A selection of T cell receptor beta chains follows, all from one sample in a study of blood T cells in healthy people across ages. TCRdb re-analysed the 5' RACE reads in MiXCR, keeping a single row per CDR3 protein. The sample lists 1 million to 1.2 million distinct CDR3 sequences, around two fifths occurring once. Sequencing input: blood. These receptors were collected from a young man in good health. Both conserved end residues are part of each CDR3. A D gene is named only where the DNA matches it firmly. Size is omitted from some rows. Given values are once, few, many or a class for expanded clones.

J gene,D gene,clone size,CDR3 length,V gene,CDR3 protein,CDR3 DNA
TRBJ2-3,.,.,14,TRBV20-1,CSAKRGAGGDTQYF,TGCAGTGCTAAGAGGGGGGCCGGGGGAGATACGCAGTATTTT
TRBJ2-1,TRBD2,few,18,TRBV6-2/TRBV6-3,CASRYTSGGTIPNNEQFF,TGTGCCAGCAGATACACTAGCGGGGGGACAATACCAAACAATGAGCAGTTCTTC
TRBJ2-2,TRBD1,.,13,TRBV27,CASSGQDTGELFF,TGTGCCAGCAGCGGACAGGACACCGGGGAGCTGTTTTTT
TRBJ2-7,.,.,16,TRBV4-1,CASSQDAPGRNYEQYF,TGCGCCAGCAGCCAAGATGCCCCAGGGAGAAATTACGAGCAGTACTTC
TRBJ2-5,.,few,14,TRBV4-3,CASSQDWTSGTQYF,TGCGCCAGCAGCCAAGATTGGACCTCGGGGACCCAGTACTTC
TRBJ2-2,TRBD1,.,16,TRBV10-3,CAISESGTGDQGELFF,TGTGCCATCAGTGAGTCCGGGACAGGGGACCAAGGGGAGCTGTTTTTT
TRBJ2-7,.,few,15,TRBV27,CASRHYVEGVYEQYF,TGTGCCAGCAGACATTACGTGGAGGGTGTATACGAGCAGTACTTC
TRBJ1-3,.,.,16,TRBV7-2,CASSLNHPKNGNTIYF,TGTGCCAGCAGCTTAAATCACCCCAAAAATGGAAACACCATATATTTT
TRBJ1-5,TRBD1,.,13,TRBV20-1,CSAATGEYQPQHF,TGCAGTGCGGCGACAGGGGAGTATCAGCCCCAGCATTTT
TRBJ1-5,.,.,14,TRBV6-2/TRBV6-3,CASTLDGGNQPQHF,TGTGCCAGCACTCTAGACGGTGGAAATCAGCCCCAGCATTTT
TRBJ1-4,.,.,16,TRBV15,CATSRETAPTNEKLFF,TGTGCCACCAGCAGAGAGACAGCCCCAACTAATGAAAAACTGTTTTTT
TRBJ1-1,.,.,15,TRBV5-5,CASSTSTVMNTEAFF,TGTGCCAGCAGCACCTCGACAGTGATGAACACTGAAGCTTTCTTT
TRBJ1-6,TRBD1,few,16,TRBV20-1,CSARSTGGENNSPLHF,TGCAGTGCTAGATCGACAGGGGGCGAAAATAATTCACCCCTCCACTTT
TRBJ2-3,TRBD1,.,14,TRBV5-1,CASSKDREGDTQYF,TGCGCCAGCAGCAAGGACAGGGAAGGAGATACGCAGTATTTT
TRBJ2-1,TRBD2,.,18,TRBV4-2,CASSQVGGRVNSYNEQFF,TGTGCCAGCAGCCAAGTTGGTGGGAGGGTTAACTCCTACAATGAGCAGTTCTTC
TRBJ2-5,.,.,12,TRBV6-6,CASSYGVETQYF,TGTGCCAGCAGTTACGGAGTAGAGACCCAGTACTTC
TRBJ1-1,.,few,14,TRBV7-9,CASSLGVAGPEAFF,TGTGCCAGCAGCTTAGGGGTGGCTGGCCCTGAAGCTTTCTTT
TRBJ2-5,.,.,14,TRBV6-6,CASSAGQNQGTQYF,TGTGCCAGCAGCGCGGGACAGAACCAAGGGACCCAGTACTTC
TRBJ2-7,.,.,16,TRBV5-1,CASSQGRGSQTYEQYF,TGCGCCAGCAGCCAAGGGCGGGGCAGTCAAACCTACGAGCAGTACTTC
TRBJ2-3,.,many,12,TRBV10-3,CAIGDFTDTQYF,TGTGCCATCGGGGACTTCACAGATACGCAGTATTTT
TRBJ1-2,.,.,15,TRBV7-9,CASSTTEDPNYGYTF,TGTGCCAGCAGCACGACAGAGGATCCTAACTATGGCTACACCTTC
TRBJ1-5,.,few,13,TRBV7-2,CASSYSMGQPQHF,TGTGCCAGCAGTTATTCAATGGGCCAGCCCCAGCATTTT
TRBJ2-7,TRBD1,few,15,TRBV6-1,CAGSEEDTGTDEQYF,TGTGCCGGCAGTGAAGAAGATACGGGGACAGACGAGCAGTACTTC
TRBJ2-1,TRBD2,.,13,TRBV4-1,CASSQVAGNEQFF,TGCGCCAGCAGCCAAGTAGCGGGGAATGAGCAGTTCTTC
TRBJ1-5,.,few,16,TRBV6-2/TRBV6-3,CASALTGSGSNQPQHF,TGTGCCAGCGCCCTTACAGGGTCGGGTAGCAATCAGCCCCAGCATTTT
TRBJ2-3,.,.,16,TRBV6-1,CASSEEHHSAPDTQYF,TGTGCCAGCAGTGAAGAGCATCATAGCGCCCCAGATACGCAGTATTTT
TRBJ1-5,TRBD1,.,16,TRBV2,CASSLARGAGNQPQHF,TGTGCCAGCAGTTTAGCCAGGGGGGCAGGCAATCAGCCCCAGCATTTT
TRBJ2-7,.,.,15,TRBV6-5,CASSYNEGFHNEQYF,TGTGCCAGCAGTTATAATGAGGGATTCCACAATGAGCAGTACTTC
TRBJ2-5,TRBD2,.,16,TRBV11-2,CASRPGTSGAQETQYF,TGTGCCAGCAGACCAGGGACTAGCGGGGCCCAAGAGACCCAGTACTTC
TRBJ2-3,.,.,13,TRBV4-1,CASSQQLADTQYF,TGCGCCAGCAGCCAACAACTAGCTGATACGCAGTATTTT
TRBJ1-2,.,many,13,TRBV6-5,CASSSPSNYGYTF,TGTGCCAGCAGCTCCCCCAGCAACTATGGCTACACCTTC
TRBJ1-1,.,.,15,TRBV9,CASSVGFKRGTEAFF,TGTGCCAGCAGCGTAGGTTTCAAAAGGGGCACTGAAGCTTTCTTT
TRBJ2-2,.,.,17,TRBV7-9,CASSLPPGRFDTGELFF,TGTGCCAGCAGCTTACCACCGGGACGGTTTGACACCGGGGAGCTGTTTTTT
TRBJ1-1,.,few,14,TRBV5-1,CASSLVGRNTEAFF,TGTGCCAGCAGCTTAGTGGGGAGGAACACTGAAGCTTTCTTT
TRBJ1-1,.,.,13,TRBV9,CASSVKTGTEAFF,TGTGCCAGCAGCGTTAAAACAGGGACTGAAGCTTTCTTT
TRBJ1-6,.,few,18,TRBV5-6,CASSVISARSSYNSPLHF,TGTGCCAGCAGCGTCATAAGTGCGAGGAGCTCCTATAATTCACCCCTCCACTTT
TRBJ1-5,.,few,13,TRBV6-6,CASHRAFGQPQHF,TGTGCCAGTCATCGGGCTTTTGGTCAGCCCCAGCATTTT
TRBJ2-7,.,few,16,TRBV5-1,CASSLDSLTASYEQYF,TGCGCCAGCAGCTTGGATTCCCTGACAGCCTCCTACGAGCAGTACTTC
TRBJ1-1,.,few,15,TRBV7-9,CASTTQGTGNTEAFF,TGTGCCAGCACCACCCAGGGGACTGGGAACACTGAAGCTTTCTTT
TRBJ1-5,.,many,17,TRBV24-1,CATSDDDRTASDQPQHF,TGTGCCACCAGTGATGACGACCGGACAGCCAGCGATCAGCCCCAGCATTTT
TRBJ1-2,.,many,16,TRBV5-1,CASSLSVPEPNYGYTF,TGCGCCAGCAGCTTGTCAGTTCCAGAACCCAACTATGGCTACACCTTC
TRBJ2-5,.,.,17,TRBV18,CASSPRLETQFVETQYF,TGTGCCAGCTCACCGAGACTCGAGACACAGTTCGTAGAGACCCAGTACTTC
TRBJ2-1,.,.,16,TRBV21-1,CASSGTPGLSRWEQFF,TGTGCCAGCAGCGGTACGCCGGGACTGAGTCGATGGGAGCAGTTCTTC
TRBJ1-4,.,.,14,TRBV2,CASSDIGTGEKLFF,TGTGCCAGCAGTGACATCGGGACGGGTGAAAAACTGTTTTTT
TRBJ2-7,.,once,17,TRBV7-2,CASSLSFRIAPSYEQYF,TGTGCCAGCAGCTTAAGTTTTAGGATCGCACCCTCCTACGAGCAGTACTTC
TRBJ1-6,.,.,16,TRBV27,CASSLSKWGVNSPLHF,TGTGCCAGCAGTTTATCGAAGTGGGGGGTTAATTCACCCCTCCACTTT
TRBJ1-5,.,.,15,TRBV27,CASSLSKGGNQPQHF,TGTGCCAGCAGTTTATCGAAGGGGGGGAATCAGCCCCAGCATTTT
TRBJ2-3,TRBD2,few,16,TRBV12-3/TRBV12-4,CASSPGTRPRTDTQYF,TGTGCCAGCAGTCCCGGGACTAGACCTAGGACAGATACGCAGTATTTT
TRBJ2-2,.,.,16,TRBV20-1,CSARDPSWGITGELFF,TGCAGTGCTAGAGATCCCAGTTGGGGGATCACCGGGGAGCTGTTTTTT
TRBJ2-3,.,.,15,TRBV11-2,CASSLVLAPPDTQYF,TGTGCCAGCAGCTTAGTGCTAGCCCCACCAGATACGCAGTATTTT
TRBJ1-5,.,.,13,TRBV6-2/TRBV6-3,CASSYGPAQPQHF,TGTGCCAGCAGTTACGGCCCGGCGCAGCCCCAGCATTTT
TRBJ1-4,.,few,14,TRBV6-5,CASSTGIRTEKLFF,TGTGCCAGCAGTACGGGGATCAGGACAGAAAAACTGTTTTTT
TRBJ2-5,TRBD1,.,15,TRBV27,CASSYWTGAGETQYF,TGTGCCAGCAGTTACTGGACAGGGGCAGGCGAGACCCAGTACTTC